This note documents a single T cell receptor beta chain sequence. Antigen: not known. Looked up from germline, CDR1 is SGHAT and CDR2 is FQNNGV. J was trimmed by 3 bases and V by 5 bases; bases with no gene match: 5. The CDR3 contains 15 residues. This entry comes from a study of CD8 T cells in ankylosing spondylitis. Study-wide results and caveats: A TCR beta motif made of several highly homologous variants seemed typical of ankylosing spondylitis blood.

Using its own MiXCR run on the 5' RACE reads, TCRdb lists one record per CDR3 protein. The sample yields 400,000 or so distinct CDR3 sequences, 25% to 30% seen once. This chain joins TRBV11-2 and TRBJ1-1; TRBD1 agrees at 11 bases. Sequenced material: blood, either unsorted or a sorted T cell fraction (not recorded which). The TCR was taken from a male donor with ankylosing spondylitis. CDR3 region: CASSRDRGSHTEAFF. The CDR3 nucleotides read TGTGCCAGCAGCCGGGACAGGGGGAGCCACACTGAAGCTTTCTTT. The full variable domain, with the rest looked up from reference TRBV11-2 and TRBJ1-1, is EAGVAQSPRYKIIEKRQSVAFWCNPISGHATLYWYQQILGQGPKLLIQFQNNGVVDDSQLPKDRFSAERLKGVDSTLKIQPAKLEDSAVYLCASSRDRGSHTEAFFGQGTRLTVV.